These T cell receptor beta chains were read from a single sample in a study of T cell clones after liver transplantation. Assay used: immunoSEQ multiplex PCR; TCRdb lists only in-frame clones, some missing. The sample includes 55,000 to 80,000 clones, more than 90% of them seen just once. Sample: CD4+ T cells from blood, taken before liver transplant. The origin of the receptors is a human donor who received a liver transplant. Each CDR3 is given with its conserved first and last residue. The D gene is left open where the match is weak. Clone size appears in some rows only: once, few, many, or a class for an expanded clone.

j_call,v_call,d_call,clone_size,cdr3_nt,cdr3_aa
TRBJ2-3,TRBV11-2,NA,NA,TGTGCCAGCAGCTTACCGGGAGTGGGACATGATACGCAGTATTTT,CASSLPGVGHDTQYF
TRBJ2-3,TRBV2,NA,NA,TGTGCCAGCAGTGGCGCCCGCACAGATACGCAGTATTTT,CASSGARTDTQYF
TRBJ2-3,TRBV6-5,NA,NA,TGTGCCAGCAGGCCCCTGGGGGGAGATACGCAGTATTTT,CASRPLGGDTQYF
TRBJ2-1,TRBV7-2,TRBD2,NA,TGTGCCAGCAGCCCCAATGCCGGGACTAGCTCCAATGAGCAGTTCTTC,CASSPNAGTSSNEQFF
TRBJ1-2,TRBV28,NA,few,TGTGCCAGCAGTTTCGGGGGATCAGGAGGCTACACCTTC,CASSFGGSGGYTF
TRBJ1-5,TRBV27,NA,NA,TGTGCCAGCAGTCCCCAGGGCGGACCGTATAGCAATCAGCCCCAGCATTTT,CASSPQGGPYSNQPQHF
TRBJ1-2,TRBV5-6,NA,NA,TGTGCCAGCACCCCCGGGCGGCGATCTAATGGCTACACCTTC,CASTPGRRSNGYTF
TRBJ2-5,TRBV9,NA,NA,TGTGCCAGCAGCGGTCGGACAGGTGGGGGGGAGACCCAGTACTTC,CASSGRTGGGETQYF
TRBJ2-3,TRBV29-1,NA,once,TGCAGCGTTGAAGGGAGTGGTCTCAGCACAGATACGCAGTATTTT,CSVEGSGLSTDTQYF
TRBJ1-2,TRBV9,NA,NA,TGTGCCAGCAGCGTAGAAGGTTCTGGCTACACCTTC,CASSVEGSGYTF
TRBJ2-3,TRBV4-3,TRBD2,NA,TGCGCCAGCAGCCAAGTGGGGGGGAGTGTGGATACGCAGTATTTT,CASSQVGGSVDTQYF
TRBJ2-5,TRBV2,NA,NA,TGTGCCAGCAGTGAAGCGTCGACAGCTTTTGGGGGTGAGCAGTACTTC,CASSEASTAFGGEQYF
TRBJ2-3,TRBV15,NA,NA,TGTGCCACCAGCAGTATTGAGGGTTTAGATACGCAGTATTTT,CATSSIEGLDTQYF
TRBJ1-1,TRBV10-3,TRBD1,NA,TGTGCCATCAGTGTAACAGGGGCGAGCCCTGAAGCTTTCTTT,CAISVTGASPEAFF
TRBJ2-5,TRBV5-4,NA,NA,TGTGCCAGCAGCCAAGGACCGAGGACTCAAGAGACCCAGTACTTC,CASSQGPRTQETQYF
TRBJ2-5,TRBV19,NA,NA,TGTGCCAGTAGCCCCCGGGCAGGAGTCGTCCAAGAGACCCAGTACTTC,CASSPRAGVVQETQYF
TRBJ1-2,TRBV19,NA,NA,TGTGCCAGTAGTCCGGCAGGGAGGTATGGCTACACCTTC,CASSPAGRYGYTF
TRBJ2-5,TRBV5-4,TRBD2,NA,TGTGCCAGCAGCTTGGGGACTAGCGGGAGGGAGGGGGAGACCCAGTACTTC,CASSLGTSGREGETQYF
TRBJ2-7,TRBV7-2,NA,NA,TGTGCCAGCAGCTCCGATCAGAGGGAGCAGTACTTC,CASSSDQREQYF
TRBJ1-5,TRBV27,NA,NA,TGTGCCAGCAGTTTAGGGTCGGGGCAGCCCCAGCATTTT,CASSLGSGQPQHF
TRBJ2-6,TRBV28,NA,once,TGTGCCAGCAGTTTAGAGGGAAGACATGGGGCCAACGTCCTGACTTTC,CASSLEGRHGANVLTF
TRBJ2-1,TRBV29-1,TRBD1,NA,TGCAGCGTTGTGCCCGGACAGGACCACAATGAGCAGTTCTTC,CSVVPGQDHNEQFF
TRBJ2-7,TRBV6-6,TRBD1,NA,TGTGCCAGCACCCAGGGGGTGGGAATACTTACCTACGAGCAGTACTTC,CASTQGVGILTYEQYF
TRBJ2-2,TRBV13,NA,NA,TGTGCCAGCATGGGAAAGAACACCGGGGAGCTGTTTTTT,CASMGKNTGELFF
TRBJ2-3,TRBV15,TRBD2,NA,TGTGCCACCAGCGCAAGACTAGCGGGAGGCCCCACAGATACGCAGTATTTT,CATSARLAGGPTDTQYF
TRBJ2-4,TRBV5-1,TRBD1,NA,TGCGCCAGCAGCGCGAGACAGGGGAAGTTGGACAAAAACATTCAGTACTTC,CASSARQGKLDKNIQYF
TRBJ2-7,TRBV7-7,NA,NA,TGTGCCAGCAGTTTAGGGCCTATCACGAGCGAGCAGTACTTC,CASSLGPITSEQYF
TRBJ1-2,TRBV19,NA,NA,TGTGCCAGTAGTATAGGCGAGGGGCTAAACTATGGCTACACCTTC,CASSIGEGLNYGYTF
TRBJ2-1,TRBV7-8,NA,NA,TGTGCCAGCAGGTCCTCTCGGGGGACTTACAATGAGCAGTTCTTC,CASRSSRGTYNEQFF
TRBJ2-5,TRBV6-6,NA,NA,TGTGCCAGCAGTGGACAGACGCAAGAGACCCAGTACTTC,CASSGQTQETQYF
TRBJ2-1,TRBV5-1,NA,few,TGCGCCAGCAGCTTGGGTTTTGGGATTGACAATGAGCAGTTCTTC,CASSLGFGIDNEQFF
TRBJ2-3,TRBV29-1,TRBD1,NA,TGCAGCGTTGAGGGGGCAGGGGGCAATACGCAGTATTTT,CSVEGAGGNTQYF
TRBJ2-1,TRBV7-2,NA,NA,TGTGCCAGCAGCTCTGGGGTGCGGTACAATGAGCAGTTCTTC,CASSSGVRYNEQFF
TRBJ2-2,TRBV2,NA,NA,TGTGCCAGCATTATGGACCGAAACACCGGGGAGCTGTTTTTT,CASIMDRNTGELFF
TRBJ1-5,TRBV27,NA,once,TGTGCCAGCAGTTTATCGTACAGGGAAGGTCAGCCCCAGCATTTT,CASSLSYREGQPQHF
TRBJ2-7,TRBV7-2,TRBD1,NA,TGTGCCAGCAGCTCCGGGACAGGGGCTTTCTACGAGCAGTACTTC,CASSSGTGAFYEQYF
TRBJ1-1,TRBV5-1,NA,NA,TGCGCCAGCAGCAAAGAGGGACGGAACACTGAAGCTTTCTTT,CASSKEGRNTEAFF
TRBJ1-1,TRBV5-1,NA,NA,TGCGCCAGCAGCCCGCGACCGACGAACACTGAAGCTTTCTTT,CASSPRPTNTEAFF
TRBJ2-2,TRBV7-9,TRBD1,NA,TGTGCCAGCAGCCCGCTGACAGGGTTTGCCGGGGAGCTGTTTTTT,CASSPLTGFAGELFF
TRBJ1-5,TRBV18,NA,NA,TGTGCCAGCTCAACCACCTCAGACAGTAATCAGCCCCAGCATTTT,CASSTTSDSNQPQHF
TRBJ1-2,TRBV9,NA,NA,TGTGCCAGCAGCGTAGGAGGGGCGCAGGACTATGGCTACACCTTC,CASSVGGAQDYGYTF
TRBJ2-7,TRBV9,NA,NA,TGTGCCAGCAGCGCGACCGGGACTCACTACGAGCAGTACTTC,CASSATGTHYEQYF
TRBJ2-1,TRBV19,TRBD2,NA,TGTGCCAGTAGTAAAAGCGGGAGACACAATGAGCAGTTCTTC,CASSKSGRHNEQFF
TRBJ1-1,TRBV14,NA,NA,TGTGCCAGCAGCCAAGGGAGGACCTCGAACACTGAAGCTTTCTTT,CASSQGRTSNTEAFF
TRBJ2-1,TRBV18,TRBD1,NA,TGTGCCAGCTCCCGGCCTGGGGACAGGGTAAATGAGCAGTTCTTC,CASSRPGDRVNEQFF
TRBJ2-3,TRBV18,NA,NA,TGTGCCAGCTCCGCCTACGACAGCACAGATACGCAGTATTTT,CASSAYDSTDTQYF
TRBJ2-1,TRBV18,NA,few,TGTGCCAGCTCACAGCAGGGGTGGAATGAGCAGTTCTTC,CASSQQGWNEQFF
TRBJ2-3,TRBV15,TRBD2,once,TGTGCCACCAGCAGGCAACTAGCGGGGATCAGCACAGATACGCAGTATTTT,CATSRQLAGISTDTQYF
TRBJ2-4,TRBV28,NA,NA,TGTGCCAGCAGTTCCCCGGGTACCAAAAACATTCAGTACTTC,CASSSPGTKNIQYF
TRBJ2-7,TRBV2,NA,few,TGTGCCAGCAGTGAAGCAGGCAGCGGACTTTACGAGCAGTACTTC,CASSEAGSGLYEQYF
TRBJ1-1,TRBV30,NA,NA,TGTGCCTGGAGGACGGACACTGAAGCTTTCTTT,CAWRTDTEAFF
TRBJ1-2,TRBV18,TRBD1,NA,TGTGCCAGCTCGCCGGGACAGAACTATGGCTACACCTTC,CASSPGQNYGYTF
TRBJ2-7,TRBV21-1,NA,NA,TGTGCCAGCAGCAACCACCGAGGGGGGTTGAGGAAGTTCGAGCAGTACTTC,CASSNHRGGLRKFEQYF
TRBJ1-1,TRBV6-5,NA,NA,TGTGCCAGCAGTTCCAGGGTAAACACTGAAGCTTTCTTT,CASSSRVNTEAFF
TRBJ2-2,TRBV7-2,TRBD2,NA,TGTGCCAGCAGCCAAGCGGGAGGGCGATCGACCGGGGAGCTGTTTTTT,CASSQAGGRSTGELFF
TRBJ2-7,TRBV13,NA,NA,TGTGCCAGCAGCCCACCCAGACAGGGAGGGGGCTACGAGCAGTACTTC,CASSPPRQGGGYEQYF
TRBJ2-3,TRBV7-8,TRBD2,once,TGTGCCAGCAGCCCTTTAGCGGGAAAGACAGATACGCAGTATTTT,CASSPLAGKTDTQYF
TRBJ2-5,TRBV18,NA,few,TGTGCCAGCTCACCAGGGGAGACCCAGTACTTC,CASSPGETQYF
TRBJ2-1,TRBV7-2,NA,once,TGTGCCAGCAGGTTAGACAGGAGTTCCTACAATGAGCAGTTCTTC,CASRLDRSSYNEQFF
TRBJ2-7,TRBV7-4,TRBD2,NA,TGTGCCAGCAGCCCCCTAGCGGGGAGCTCCTACGAGCAGTACTTC,CASSPLAGSSYEQYF